A selection of T cell receptor beta chains follows, all from one sample in a study of blood T cell repertoires in COVID-19. Using immunoSEQ multiplex PCR, the repertoire was profiled, and TCRdb retains in-frame clones only, with some absent. The sample holds approximately 150,000 clones, 70% to 85% seen once. Material: PBMCs or T cells enriched from blood (not recorded which). The origin of the receptors is a man aged 45-60 years who had recovered from COVID-19. The CDR3 runs from the conserved cysteine through the conserved F or W. D genes are given only for firm matches. Clone sizes are given selectively: once, few, many, or a class where the clone is expanded.

v_gene: TRBV5-1
j_gene: TRBJ1-5
abundance: NA
d_gene: TRBD1
CDR3nt: TGCGCCAGCAGCCCGGGACAGTATGATCGTAGCAATCAGCCCCAGCATTTT
CDR3aa: CASSPGQYDRSNQPQHF

v_gene: TRBV19
j_gene: TRBJ1-5
abundance: NA
d_gene: NA
CDR3nt: TGTGCCAGTAGTACATACAGGGTTTACAATCAGCCCCAGCATTTT
CDR3aa: CASSTYRVYNQPQHF

v_gene: TRBV3-1/TRBV3-2
j_gene: TRBJ1-1
abundance: NA
d_gene: TRBD1
CDR3nt: TGTGCCAGCAGGCAACAGGGGGCCCGGAACACTGAAGCTTTCTTT
CDR3aa: CASRQQGARNTEAFF

v_gene: TRBV5-6
j_gene: TRBJ1-3
abundance: NA
d_gene: NA
CDR3nt: TGTGCCAGCAGCTCTTACTGGACTCCGGAGGGAAACACCATATATTTT
CDR3aa: CASSSYWTPEGNTIYF

v_gene: TRBV7-9
j_gene: TRBJ2-1
abundance: NA
d_gene: TRBD1
CDR3nt: TGTGCCAGCAGCCCCCAACCGGGACAGGGAGACAGCAATGAGCAGTTCTTC
CDR3aa: CASSPQPGQGDSNEQFF

v_gene: TRBV5-1
j_gene: TRBJ2-7
abundance: NA
d_gene: NA
CDR3nt: TGCGCCAGCAGCTTGCCCATGGAGGGACAGCTTGCGTCCTACGAGCAGTACTTC
CDR3aa: CASSLPMEGQLASYEQYF

v_gene: TRBV6-5
j_gene: TRBJ1-5
abundance: NA
d_gene: NA
CDR3nt: TGTGCCAGCAGCACAGGAGCACTGGGCAATCAGCCCCAGCATTTT
CDR3aa: CASSTGALGNQPQHF

v_gene: TRBV11-2
j_gene: TRBJ2-7
abundance: NA
d_gene: NA
CDR3nt: TGTGCCAGCAGCTTGAACAGGGCCCTCGGGGAGCAGTACTTC
CDR3aa: CASSLNRALGEQYF

v_gene: TRBV14
j_gene: TRBJ1-5
abundance: NA
d_gene: NA
CDR3nt: TGTGCCAGCAGCCTTACAGGAGATCAACAGCCCCAGCATTTT
CDR3aa: CASSLTGDQQPQHF

v_gene: TRBV2
j_gene: TRBJ1-5
abundance: NA
d_gene: TRBD1
CDR3nt: TGTGCCAGCACGACAGGGAGTCAGCCCCAGCATTTT
CDR3aa: CASTTGSQPQHF

v_gene: TRBV3-1/TRBV3-2
j_gene: TRBJ1-3
abundance: NA
d_gene: TRBD1
CDR3nt: TGTGCCAGCAGCACCGGGACAGGGGTAGGAAACACCATATATTTT
CDR3aa: CASSTGTGVGNTIYF

v_gene: TRBV9
j_gene: TRBJ2-2
abundance: NA
d_gene: NA
CDR3nt: TGTGCCAGCAGCGTGACTTCGCGGGGGAACACCGGGGAGCTGTTTTTT
CDR3aa: CASSVTSRGNTGELFF

v_gene: TRBV19
j_gene: TRBJ2-5
abundance: NA
d_gene: TRBD2
CDR3nt: TGTGCCAGTAGGCGGGGGGGCACCCTGGAGACCCAGTACTTC
CDR3aa: CASRRGGTLETQYF

v_gene: TRBV5-1
j_gene: TRBJ2-7
abundance: NA
d_gene: TRBD2
CDR3nt: TGCGCCAGCAGCTCGGGGGGGAGTTACGAGCAGTACTTC
CDR3aa: CASSSGGSYEQYF

v_gene: TRBV27
j_gene: TRBJ2-1
abundance: NA
d_gene: TRBD2
CDR3nt: TGTGCCAGCACCTGGACTAGCGGGGGGCCATCGGAGCAGTTCTTC
CDR3aa: CASTWTSGGPSEQFF

v_gene: TRBV12-3/TRBV12-4
j_gene: TRBJ1-4
abundance: NA
d_gene: NA
CDR3nt: TGTGCCAGCAGTTTAGGCGGGAATGAAAAACTGTTTTTT
CDR3aa: CASSLGGNEKLFF

v_gene: TRBV11-2
j_gene: TRBJ1-2
abundance: NA
d_gene: NA
CDR3nt: TGTGCCAGCAGCGCCAAACAGGGTAGCTATGGCTACACCTTC
CDR3aa: CASSAKQGSYGYTF

v_gene: TRBV3-1/TRBV3-2
j_gene: TRBJ2-1
abundance: once
d_gene: NA
CDR3nt: TGTGCCAGCAGCGGAGCTACAGGGATCCTCAGTGAGCAGTTCTTC
CDR3aa: CASSGATGILSEQFF

v_gene: TRBV7-9
j_gene: TRBJ2-6
abundance: few
d_gene: TRBD2
CDR3nt: TGTGCCAGCAGTCCTGGACTAGCGGGGGGTCCCGGGGCCAACGTCCTGACTTTC
CDR3aa: CASSPGLAGGPGANVLTF

v_gene: TRBV12-1
j_gene: TRBJ2-3
abundance: NA
d_gene: NA
CDR3nt: TGTGCCAGCAGCTTTGCACTAGCGGGGGGCGGAGCAGATACGCAGTATTTT
CDR3aa: CASSFALAGGGADTQYF

v_gene: TRBV11-3
j_gene: TRBJ2-3
abundance: NA
d_gene: NA
CDR3nt: TGTGCCAGCAGCTTAAATATACGGGATACGCAGTATTTT
CDR3aa: CASSLNIRDTQYF

v_gene: TRBV19
j_gene: TRBJ2-1
abundance: few
d_gene: TRBD1
CDR3nt: TGTGCCAGTGGGACAGACTACAATGAGCAGTTCTTC
CDR3aa: CASGTDYNEQFF

v_gene: TRBV6-5
j_gene: TRBJ2-7
abundance: NA
d_gene: NA
CDR3nt: TGTGCCAGCAGCAGGTCCCCTGGGGAGCAGTACTTC
CDR3aa: CASSRSPGEQYF

v_gene: TRBV10-3
j_gene: TRBJ1-5
abundance: once
d_gene: TRBD1
CDR3nt: TGTGCCATCAGTGAGTCACAGGGGTACGGCAATCAGCCCCAGCATTTT
CDR3aa: CAISESQGYGNQPQHF

v_gene: TRBV11-1
j_gene: TRBJ1-3
abundance: NA
d_gene: NA
CDR3nt: TGTGCCAGCCAAGTACTCTCTGGAAACACCATATATTTT
CDR3aa: CASQVLSGNTIYF

v_gene: TRBV6-5
j_gene: TRBJ2-7
abundance: NA
d_gene: TRBD2
CDR3nt: TGTGCCAGCAAAGAGCGGGGGGCGGGCGAGCAGTACTTC
CDR3aa: CASKERGAGEQYF

v_gene: TRBV30
j_gene: TRBJ1-6
abundance: once
d_gene: TRBD1
CDR3nt: TGTGCCTGGAGTGTTAGAAGTATTGGGACAGGCCAATCACCCCTCCACTTT
CDR3aa: CAWSVRSIGTGQSPLHF

v_gene: TRBV6-5
j_gene: TRBJ2-3
abundance: NA
d_gene: TRBD2
CDR3nt: TGTGCCAGCAGTTACGCCAGCGGGGGGGCCTCTACGCAGTATTTT
CDR3aa: CASSYASGGASTQYF

v_gene: TRBV5-1
j_gene: TRBJ2-1
abundance: once
d_gene: NA
CDR3nt: TGCGCCAGCAGGAGGGTCGGCAATTACAATGAGCAGTTCTTC
CDR3aa: CASRRVGNYNEQFF

v_gene: TRBV4-1
j_gene: TRBJ1-6
abundance: NA
d_gene: NA
CDR3nt: TGCGCCAGCAGCCAGCTGGACATCTATAATTCACCCCTCCACTTT
CDR3aa: CASSQLDIYNSPLHF

v_gene: TRBV5-1
j_gene: TRBJ2-5
abundance: NA
d_gene: TRBD1
CDR3nt: TGCGCCAGCAGCTTGGGAACGGGACAGTCCTCGTCCCAGTACTTC
CDR3aa: CASSLGTGQSSSQYF

v_gene: TRBV7-2
j_gene: TRBJ2-7
abundance: NA
d_gene: NA
CDR3nt: TGTGCCAGCAGCTCGTACTACGAGCAGTACTTC
CDR3aa: CASSSYYEQYF

v_gene: TRBV4-1
j_gene: TRBJ2-7
abundance: NA
d_gene: NA
CDR3nt: TGCGCCAGCAGCCAAGCGACAGGTACTTTGCCCTACGAGCAGTACTTC
CDR3aa: CASSQATGTLPYEQYF

v_gene: TRBV19
j_gene: TRBJ1-2
abundance: NA
d_gene: TRBD1
CDR3nt: TGTGCCAGTAGTAGGGGACAGGGGACCTATGGCTACACCTTC
CDR3aa: CASSRGQGTYGYTF

v_gene: TRBV3-1/TRBV3-2
j_gene: TRBJ2-6
abundance: NA
d_gene: TRBD1
CDR3nt: TGTGCCAGCAGCGACACAGGGGTCGGGGCCAACGTCCTGACTTTC
CDR3aa: CASSDTGVGANVLTF

v_gene: TRBV28
j_gene: TRBJ1-1
abundance: NA
d_gene: NA
CDR3nt: TGTGCTAATCGGGCGGACATGAACACTGAAGCTTTCTTT
CDR3aa: CANRADMNTEAFF

v_gene: TRBV25-1
j_gene: TRBJ1-5
abundance: NA
d_gene: TRBD1
CDR3nt: TGTGCCAGCAGTGAAACAGGGGCGGGGCAGCCCCAGCATTTT
CDR3aa: CASSETGAGQPQHF